This is a list of T cell receptor beta chains from one sample in a study of CD4 T cells in relation to SARS-CoV-2 and coronaviruses. TCRdb's copy holds only in-frame clones and misses some; the assay was immunoSEQ multiplex PCR. The sample holds about 68,000 clones, 90% to 95% seen once. The sequenced sample consisted of naive CD4+ T cells from PBMCs. The receptor set was obtained from a human donor in good health. The CDR3 runs from the conserved cysteine through the conserved F or W. Fields, in order: D gene, J gene, clone size, V gene, CDR3 DNA, CDR3 protein. D genes are given only for firm matches. Size is omitted from some rows. Given values are once, few, many or a class for expanded clones.

D gene: NA
J gene: TRBJ1-2
clone size: NA
V gene: TRBV27
CDR3 DNA: TGTGCCAGCAGTCCACCGCCCCCCGGCCTCTATGGCTACACCTTC
CDR3 protein: CASSPPPPGLYGYTF

D gene: NA
J gene: TRBJ1-5
clone size: NA
V gene: TRBV2
CDR3 DNA: TGTGCCAGCAGTGGTGGGCGGAACAATCAGCCCCAGCATTTT
CDR3 protein: CASSGGRNNQPQHF

D gene: NA
J gene: TRBJ2-1
clone size: NA
V gene: TRBV7-3
CDR3 DNA: TGTGCCAGCAGCTTAAGTCCCAGGGACAATGAGCAGTTCTTC
CDR3 protein: CASSLSPRDNEQFF

D gene: NA
J gene: TRBJ2-2
clone size: NA
V gene: TRBV11-2
CDR3 DNA: TGTGCCAGCAGCTCCCTCCTTATGCGTGGGACCGGGGAGCTGTTTTTT
CDR3 protein: CASSSLLMRGTGELFF

D gene: NA
J gene: TRBJ2-5
clone size: NA
V gene: TRBV3-1/TRBV3-2
CDR3 DNA: TGTGCCAGCAGCCAGTTCAACTGGTGGGGTCAAGAGACCCAGTACTTC
CDR3 protein: CASSQFNWWGQETQYF

D gene: TRBD1
J gene: TRBJ1-5
clone size: once
V gene: TRBV7-3
CDR3 DNA: TGTGCCAGCAGCGCGACAGGGGGTTCTCAGCCCCAGCATTTT
CDR3 protein: CASSATGGSQPQHF

D gene: NA
J gene: TRBJ1-5
clone size: NA
V gene: TRBV27
CDR3 DNA: TGTGCCAGCAGTTTTAGCAGGGGCGGTCAGCCCCAGCATTTT
CDR3 protein: CASSFSRGGQPQHF

D gene: TRBD1
J gene: TRBJ2-4
clone size: NA
V gene: TRBV11-2
CDR3 DNA: TGTGCCAGCAGCTCTAGGGCGGGACAGGGGTTAAACATTCAGTACTTC
CDR3 protein: CASSSRAGQGLNIQYF

D gene: NA
J gene: TRBJ2-5
clone size: NA
V gene: TRBV7-2
CDR3 DNA: TGTGCCAGCAGCCAGTGGGACTGGGAGACCCAGTACTTC
CDR3 protein: CASSQWDWETQYF

D gene: TRBD2
J gene: TRBJ2-5
clone size: NA
V gene: TRBV4-3
CDR3 DNA: TGCGCCAGCAGCCAAGAACCCGCTAGCGGGGGAGAGACCCAGTACTTC
CDR3 protein: CASSQEPASGGETQYF

D gene: NA
J gene: TRBJ2-1
clone size: NA
V gene: TRBV30
CDR3 DNA: TGTGCCTGGAGTCAGACCCGGGATGAGCAGTTCTTC
CDR3 protein: CAWSQTRDEQFF

D gene: NA
J gene: TRBJ2-3
clone size: NA
V gene: TRBV9
CDR3 DNA: TGTGCCAGCAGCGCCCGGTTAGGGGGAGCGCCCCGCACAGATACGCAGTATTTT
CDR3 protein: CASSARLGGAPRTDTQYF

D gene: NA
J gene: TRBJ1-5
clone size: NA
V gene: TRBV7-3
CDR3 DNA: TGTGCCAGCAGCTTGCCTGATGGACCCCAGCATTTT
CDR3 protein: CASSLPDGPQHF

D gene: NA
J gene: TRBJ2-3
clone size: NA
V gene: TRBV21-1
CDR3 DNA: TGTGCCAGCAGCAAAGGGTACGGAACTAGCGCCCGTGGGCCGCAGTATTTT
CDR3 protein: CASSKGYGTSARGPQYF

D gene: NA
J gene: TRBJ1-1
clone size: NA
V gene: TRBV5-5
CDR3 DNA: TGTGCCAGCAGCTTGGCCGCAGGGGAGGTTTACACTGAAGCTTTCTTT
CDR3 protein: CASSLAAGEVYTEAFF

D gene: TRBD1
J gene: TRBJ2-7
clone size: NA
V gene: TRBV19
CDR3 DNA: TGTGCCAGTAGTGTCCGGACAGGGGGGGATCTTGGGCAGTACTTC
CDR3 protein: CASSVRTGGDLGQYF

D gene: NA
J gene: TRBJ1-4
clone size: NA
V gene: TRBV7-9
CDR3 DNA: TGTGCCAGCAGCTCGGACGTTTATGAAAAACTGTTTTTT
CDR3 protein: CASSSDVYEKLFF

D gene: NA
J gene: TRBJ2-1
clone size: NA
V gene: TRBV6-5
CDR3 DNA: TGTGCCAGCAGAATGACAGTTTCCTACAATGAGCAGTTCTTC
CDR3 protein: CASRMTVSYNEQFF